This T cell receptor (beta chain) was captured by sequencing in a study of T cell responses to AZD1222 COVID-19 vaccine. Overall study findings and caveats: Donors, mostly white British, included more females; clonal diversity was possibly underestimated. Repertoires were collected only later (after the peak T cell response had occurred). At baseline, seropositivity was found in only a handful of AZD1222 recipients.

Deletions cut 7 bases from V and 8 bases from J, with 16 bases between. Germline lookup yields CDR1 SGHRS and CDR2 YFSETQ. The CDR3 is 13 amino acids. Assay used: immunoSEQ multiplex PCR; TCRdb lists only in-frame clones, some missing. The table records fewer than 95,000 clones, around 90% of them present only once. Pooling of second doses given at about 4 or about 12 weeks was done. To note about this clone: Its antigen is still unknown.

Sample: peripheral blood, taken 28 days after the second AZD1222 dose. This sequence originates from an adult who received the AZD1222 COVID-19 vaccine. The V call is TRBV5-1, the J call TRBJ2-1, with a tentative D call TRBD1 (5 bases). The CDR3: CASGRGFLYEQFF. The DNA of the CDR3 is TGCGCCAGCGGAAGGGGCTTTCTCTATGAGCAGTTCTTC. Full variable domain (outside the CDR3, taken from reference TRBV5-1 and TRBJ2-1): KAGVTQTPRYLIKTRGQQVTLSCSPISGHRSVSWYQQTPGQGLQFLFEYFSETQRNKGNFPGRFSGRQFSNSRSEMNVSTLELGDSALYLCASGRGFLYEQFFGPGTRLTVL.